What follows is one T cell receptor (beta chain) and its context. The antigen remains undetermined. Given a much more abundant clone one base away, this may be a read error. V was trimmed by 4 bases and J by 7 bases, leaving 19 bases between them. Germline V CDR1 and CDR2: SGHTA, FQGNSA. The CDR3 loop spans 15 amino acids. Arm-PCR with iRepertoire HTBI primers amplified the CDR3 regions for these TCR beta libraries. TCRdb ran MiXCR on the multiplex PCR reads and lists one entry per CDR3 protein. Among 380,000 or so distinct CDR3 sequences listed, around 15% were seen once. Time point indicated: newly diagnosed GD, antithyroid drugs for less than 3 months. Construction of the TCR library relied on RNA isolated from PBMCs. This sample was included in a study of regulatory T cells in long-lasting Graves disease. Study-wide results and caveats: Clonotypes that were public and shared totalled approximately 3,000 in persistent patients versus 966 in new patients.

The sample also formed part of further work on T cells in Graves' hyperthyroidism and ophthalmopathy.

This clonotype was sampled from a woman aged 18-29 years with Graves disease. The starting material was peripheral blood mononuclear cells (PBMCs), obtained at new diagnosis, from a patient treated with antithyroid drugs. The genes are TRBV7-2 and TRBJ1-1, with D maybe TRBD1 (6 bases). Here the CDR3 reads CTSSSSTGYHSEAFF. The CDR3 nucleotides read TGTACCAGCAGCTCGTCGACAGGCTACCACAGTGAAGCTTTCTTT.